This T cell receptor (beta chain) was sequenced for a study of blood T cell repertoires in COVID-19. For the study at large: Spain, Italy and the United States supplied samples that represented acute and convalescent COVID-19. From T cells, B-cell-depleted T cells, or PBMCs came the material, which was cDNA or gDNA.

As originally analysed: Amplification from reference gene primers served as the basis for estimated nucleated cell counts. Data came from immunoSEQ multiplex PCR; TCRdb stores just in-frame clones and leaves some out. V and J calls plus clone size are reproduced from that table; the DNA served to infer D and trimming. In the table there are tens of thousands of clones, around 82% of which are singletons. The germline CDR1 and CDR2 sequences are LGHDT and YNNKEL (reference sequence). V gave up 6 bases and J gave up 4 bases, with 7 bases separating them. The CDR3 totals 11 residues. The rearrangement links TRBV3-1 (or the pseudogene TRBV3-2) to TRBJ2-7; D possibly corresponds to TRBD1 (6 bases). This clonotype originated in a woman aged 80 or over with acute or convalescent COVID-19. Sequenced: peripheral blood. CDR3 DNA: TGTGCCAGCAGGCAGGGGTACGAGCAGTACTTC. It specifies CASRQGYEQYF.